These 22 T cell receptor beta chains originate from one sample sequenced in a study of blood T cell repertoires in COVID-19 (TCRdb year 2020). Library method: the immunoSEQ multiplex PCR assay. TCRdb obtained this table from immuneACCESS and retained in-frame rearrangements with V and J assigned. These tables miss some clones; where compared with another copy, unresolved V genes account for less than half of the shortfall, and the remainder is unexplained. The sample includes a few hundred thousand clones, with 70% to 85% observed a single time. 1.2% to 1.5% of the sample comes from the top ten. The sample taken for sequencing was peripheral blood. These TCRs come from a middle-aged woman who had recovered from COVID-19.

The V gene is TRBV12-3 or TRBV12-4, the J gene TRBJ1-5, with no clear D. The ends were cut back, 3 bases at V and 0 bases at J, with 3 bases in the middle. The CDR3 is made up of 13 amino acids. CDR3: CASSFNSNQPQHF. In DNA, the CDR3 is TGTGCCAGCAGTTTTAATAGCAATCAGCCCCAGCATTTT.

There are many counts of this clone. This chain links TRBV7-9 with TRBJ2-7; D is possibly TRBD1 (6 bases). The germline CDR1 and CDR2 sequences are SEHNR and FQNEAQ (reference sequence). The CDR3 has 13 residues. V was shortened by 1 base and J by 7 bases, with 11 bases between the two germline ends. The CDR3 nucleotides are TGTGCCAGCAGCTTAGTGACAGGTCGGGAGCAGTACTTC. Its translation is CASSLVTGREQYF.

The V call is TRBV2, the J call TRBJ2-4; 11 positions agree with TRBD1. The V segment lost 9 bases and the J segment 4 bases; nucleotides outside the gene matches: 5. This CDR3 region has 14 residues. The germline CDR1 and CDR2 sequences are SNHLY and FYNNEI. The CDR3 region is CASRGQGDKNIQYF. CDR3 sequence (DNA): TGTGCCAGTCGGGGACAGGGGGATAAAAACATTCAGTACTTC.

This clone has more than one count but fewer than ten. V and J are TRBV5-6 and TRBJ1-2, with D perhaps matching TRBD1 (6 bases). Per the germline V gene, CDR1 is SGHDT and CDR2 is YYEEEE. This CDR3 has 17 residues. The V and J ends lost 1 base and 0 bases respectively, with 16 bases between them. This chain's CDR3 is CASSLYEAWTANYGYTF. Here the CDR3 DNA reads TGTGCCAGCAGCTTGTATGAAGCTTGGACAGCTAACTATGGCTACACCTTC.

The chain joins TRBV18 to TRBJ2-3, with 11 positions matching TRBD1. This CDR3 region has 14 residues. The trim removed 4 bases at V and 4 bases at J, leaving 1 base unmatched. Looked up from germline, CDR1 is KGHSH and CDR2 is LQKENI. The CDR3 region is CASSLGQGADTQYF. The DNA for the CDR3 is TGTGCCAGCTCACTGGGACAGGGGGCAGATACGCAGTATTTT.

V is TRBV11-3 and J is TRBJ2-7; 8 positions agree with TRBD2. This CDR3 is built from 15 residues. J was trimmed by 7 bases and V by 5 bases; bases with no gene match: 13. Germline V gene lookup returns CDR1 SGHNT and CDR2 YENEEA. Here the CDR3 DNA reads TGTGCCAGCAGCACCTGGGCGGGGGGCCAGGATGAGCAGTACTTC. It specifies CASSTWAGGQDEQYF.

The chain employs TRBV30 and TRBJ1-3; 7 bases match TRBD1. This CDR3 contains 16 residues. Germline CDR1 is GTSNPN and CDR2 is SVGIG (reference sequence). Trimming cost V 5 bases and J 0 bases; bases outside gene matches: 10. The CDR3 DNA sequence: TGTGCCTGGGAACAGGGACAGTCGAGCTCTGGAAACACCATATATTTT. It specifies CAWEQGQSSSGNTIYF. Filled out from reference TRBV30 and TRBJ1-3, the complete variable domain reads SQTIHQWPATLVQPVGSPLSLECTVEGTSNPNLYWYRQAAGRGLQLLFYSVGIGQISSEVPQNLSASRPQDRQFILSSKKLLLSDSGFYLCAWEQGQSSSGNTIYFGEGSWLTVV.

This chain connects TRBV5-1 to TRBJ2-5, with TRBD1 matching over 9 bases. The V and J ends lost 2 bases and 5 bases, in that order; junction bases with no gene match: 7. The CDR3 has 15 residues. Germline V CDR1 and CDR2: SGHRS, YFSETQ. CDR3 sequence reads: CASSFGDRAQETQYF. The CDR3 DNA is TGCGCCAGCAGCTTCGGGGACAGGGCTCAGGAGACCCAGTACTTC. Drawing the rest from reference TRBV5-1 and TRBJ2-5, the complete variable domain is KAGVTQTPRYLIKTRGQQVTLSCSPISGHRSVSWYQQTPGQGLQFLFEYFSETQRNKGNFPGRFSGRQFSNSRSEMNVSTLELGDSALYLCASSFGDRAQETQYFGPGTRLLVL.

This clone was recorded only once. V gene TRBV7-2 combines with J gene TRBJ1-1; a possible D gene is TRBD1 (5 bases). CDR1 is SGHTA and CDR2 is FQGNSA in the germline V gene. This CDR3 comprises 15 residues. V lost 3 bases and J 4 bases, leaving 15 bases between the germline ends. The CDR3 coding sequence is TGTGCCAGCAGCTTGGGGGGGGGATTGAGCACTGAAGCTTTCTTT. Translating it yields CASSLGGGLSTEAFF.

About this clone: Other DNA sequences within the sample encode an identical CDR3. This rearrangement joins TRBV7-3 to TRBJ2-2, with D perhaps TRBD2 (6 bases). The CDR3 runs to 14 residues. Per the germline V gene, CDR1 is SGHTA and CDR2 is FQGTGA. The V end lost 3 bases, the J end lost 1 base, and 6 bases lay between the germline ends. Written as DNA, the CDR3 is TGTGCCAGCAGCTTGGGACTGAACACCGGGGAGCTGTTTTTT. Protein: CASSLGLNTGELFF.

The genes are TRBV19 and TRBJ2-7; 7 bases fit TRBD1. The V gene's germline CDR1 is LNHDA and CDR2 SQIVND (reference sequence). The CDR3 totals 14 residues. Germline trimming cut 6 bases from V and 3 bases from J; bases unmatched to any gene: 8. The CDR3 here is CASSPGQAFYEQYF. The DNA of the CDR3 is TGTGCCAGTAGCCCCGGACAGGCTTTCTACGAGCAGTACTTC. Combining the CDR3 with reference TRBV19 and TRBJ2-7 gives the whole variable domain DGGITQSPKYLFRKEGQNVTLSCEQNLNHDAMYWYRQDPGQGLRLIYYSQIVNDFQKGDIAEGYSVSREKKESFPLTVTSAQKNPTAFYLCASSPGQAFYEQYFGPGTRLTVT.

The V call is TRBV15, the J call TRBJ2-4; D remains unclear. Germline CDR1 reads LNHNV; CDR2 reads YYDKDF (reference sequence). Trimming cost V 0 bases and J 2 bases, with 11 bases left between them. The CDR3 has 16 amino acids. In DNA form, the CDR3 reads TGTGCCACCAGCAGAGATAACGACATAACCAAAAACATTCAGTACTTC. Translated: CATSRDNDITKNIQYF.

The chain carries TRBV24-1 and TRBJ2-7; D might be TRBD2 (6 bases). CDR3 length: 19 residues. V lost 5 bases to trimming and J lost 1 base, with 26 bases between them. Looked up from germline, CDR1 is KGHDR and CDR2 is SFDVKD. The CDR3 DNA follows: TGTGCCACCAGTGTTCAAATCCTACCGGGACTCCAGCCGTCCTACGAGCAGTACTTC. This encodes CATSVQILPGLQPSYEQYF.

The rearrangement joins TRBV7-9 to TRBJ2-1; a possible D gene is TRBD2 (5 bases). CDR1 and CDR2 from the germline V gene are SEHNR and FQNEAQ (reference sequence). The CDR3 is 14 residues long. V lost 2 bases and J 6 bases, leaving 11 bases between the germline ends. The CDR3 region has the DNA TGTGCCAGCAGCTTACGTGCGGGCCGCAATGAGCAGTTCTTC. It translates to CASSLRAGRNEQFF.

This chain uses TRBV27 with TRBJ2-7; D might be TRBD1 (6 bases). The germline CDR1 and CDR2 sequences are MNHEY and SMNVEV (reference sequence). The germline V and J ends were trimmed by 5 bases and 4 bases, with 12 bases remaining between them. The CDR3 is made up of 13 amino acids. CDR3 residues: CASSINRDYEQYF. For the CDR3, the DNA is TGTGCCAGCAGTATAAACAGGGATTACGAGCAGTACTTC.

The chain combines TRBV6-5 with TRBJ2-3; possibly TRBD2 for D (7 bases). Trimming cost V 5 bases and J 3 bases, with 15 bases left between them. Germline loops: CDR1 MNHEY, CDR2 SVGAGI. The CDR3 totals 15 residues. The CDR3 here is CASSRGGSGTDTQYF. The CDR3 nucleotides read TGTGCCAGCAGTAGGGGGGGCAGTGGTACAGATACGCAGTATTTT.

This clone was detected once. This chain links TRBV5-1 with TRBJ2-3; D unclear. This CDR3 has 16 amino acids. Germline V CDR1 and CDR2: SGHRS, YFSETQ. V was pared by 0 bases and J by 2 bases, with 13 bases between. CDR3 nucleotide sequence: TGCGCCAGCAGCTTGGGTGGTCTAACCAACACAGATACGCAGTATTTT. Encoded protein: CASSLGGLTNTDTQYF.

CDR3 bases: TGTGCCAGCTCAAGGACTATCACAGATACGCAGTATTTT. Translation gives CASSRTITDTQYF. V gene TRBV18 combines with J gene TRBJ2-3; D may be TRBD2 (6 bases). The CDR3 is 13 residues long. The V gene lost 5 bases and the J gene lost 2 bases, with 8 bases spanning the gap. CDR1 is KGHSH, CDR2 LQKENI, per germline.

The gene calls are TRBV18 and TRBJ2-7; 8 bases map to TRBD1. The germline CDR1 and CDR2 sequences are KGHSH and LQKENI. With V trimmed by 6 bases and J by 7 bases, 17 bases remained unmatched. This CDR3 is 16 amino acids long. The CDR3 spells CASSPTGGNRGREQYF. CDR3 in DNA: TGTGCCAGCTCGCCTACAGGGGGAAATAGGGGTCGGGAGCAGTACTTC.

J is TRBJ1-2 and V is TRBV6-6; D is perhaps TRBD1 (6 bases). Trimming pared 5 bases from V and 4 bases from J, leaving 8 bases between. The germline gives CDR1 MNHNY, CDR2 SVGAGI (reference sequence). This CDR3 is built from 12 residues. CDR3 sequence: CASSTDSYGYTF. As DNA, the CDR3 is TGTGCCAGCAGTACGGACAGCTATGGCTACACCTTC.

This sequence joins TRBV5-5 and TRBJ2-1, with D uncertain. Germline V gene lookup returns CDR1 SGHKS and CDR2 YYEKEE (reference sequence). This CDR3 is 15 amino acids long. V gave up 1 base and J gave up 1 base, with 9 bases separating them. The CDR3 is CASSLLGQSYNEQFF. CDR3 DNA sequence: TGTGCCAGCAGCTTGTTGGGCCAATCCTACAATGAGCAGTTCTTC.

The V call is TRBV2, the J call TRBJ2-3; D is possibly TRBD2 (5 bases). Per germline, CDR1 SNHLY and CDR2 FYNNEI. V was shortened by 0 bases and J by 6 bases, with 13 bases between the two germline ends. The CDR3 runs 15 residues. The CDR3 region is CASSEAGSMADTQYF. CDR3 coding DNA: TGTGCCAGCAGTGAAGCGGGGAGCATGGCGGATACGCAGTATTTT. The full variable domain, completed using reference TRBV2 and TRBJ2-3, is EPEVTQTPSHQVTQMGQEVILRCVPISNHLYFYWYRQILGQKVEFLVSFYNNEISEKSEIFDDQFSVERPDGSNFTLKIRSTKLEDSAMYFCASSEAGSMADTQYFGPGTRLTVL.